This T cell receptor beta chain appears in the sequencing data of a study of shared clonotypes between healthy human individuals. Study-wide findings and caveats: Naive subsets typically showed greater estimated richness than memory subsets.

Concerning this clone: Its antigen is unidentified.

Here immunoSEQ multiplex PCR was the method, and the copy in TCRdb shows in-frame clones only, minus some. Counted here are roughly 2.5 million clones, more than 80% occurring once; the ten biggest clones make up over 0.12%. V was pared by 2 bases and J by 4 bases, with 7 bases of the junction left unmatched. CDR3 size: 15 residues. From germline, CDR1 is MGHRA and CDR2 YSYEKL. Sequencing used naive CD4+ T cells sorted from blood. Subset of the sample: CD45RA+ positively selected. The sequence was collected from a man younger than 35 in good health. The chain employs TRBV4-1 and TRBJ1-2; 7 bases map to TRBD1. CDR3 DNA: TGCGCCAGCAGCCAACGGGACAGAGAGTCCTATGGCTACACCTTC. Amino acid sequence: CASSQRDRESYGYTF.